The T cell receptor beta chain under discussion was sequenced for a study of blood T cell repertoires in COVID-19. Study-wide context: Whether acute or convalescent, the COVID-19 samples came from the United States, Italy and Spain. Nucleic acid was either cDNA or gDNA, and it came from T cells, B-cell-depleted T cells, or PBMCs.

The authors' processing: By means of reference gene primer amplification, nucleated cell counts were estimated. Profiled with immunoSEQ multiplex PCR; TCRdb holds only in-frame clones, not every one. V, J and clone size derive from that table, while D and trimming were established from the DNA sequence. This sample has 150,000 to 200,000 clones; about 86% occur once, and the top ten carry around 7%. Germline CDR1 and CDR2: KGHSH and LQKENI. J was trimmed by 3 bases and V by 2 bases; bases with no gene match: 1. The CDR3 has 15 amino acids. The clonotype originates from a woman aged 80 or older in a cohort sampled during active or convalescent COVID-19. The rearrangement joins TRBV18 to TRBJ2-2; 9 bases match TRBD1. Sequencing was done on a sample of peripheral blood. CDR3 nucleotides: TGTGCCAGCTCACCAAGGACAGGGGACACCGGGGAGCTGTTTTTT. Amino acids: CASSPRTGDTGELFF.